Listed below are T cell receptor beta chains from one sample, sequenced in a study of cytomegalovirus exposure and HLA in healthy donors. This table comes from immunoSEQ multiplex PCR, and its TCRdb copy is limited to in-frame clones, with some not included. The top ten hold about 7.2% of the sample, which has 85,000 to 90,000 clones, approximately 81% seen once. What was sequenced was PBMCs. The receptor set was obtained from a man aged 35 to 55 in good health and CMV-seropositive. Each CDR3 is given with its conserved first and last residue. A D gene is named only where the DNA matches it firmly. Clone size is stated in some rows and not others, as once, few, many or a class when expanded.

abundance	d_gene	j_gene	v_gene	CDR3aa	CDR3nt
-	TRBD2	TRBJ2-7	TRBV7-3	CASSLIAGDPYEQYF	TGTGCCAGCAGCTTAATAGCGGGAGACCCCTACGAGCAGTACTTC
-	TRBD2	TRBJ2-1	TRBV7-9	CAVGGGYNEQFF	TGTGCCGTCGGGGGGGGCTACAATGAGCAGTTCTTC
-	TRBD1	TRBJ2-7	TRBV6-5	CASSYGGTGVVNEQYF	TGTGCCAGCAGTTACGGAGGGACAGGGGTCGTCAACGAGCAGTACTTC
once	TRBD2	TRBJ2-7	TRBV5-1	CASSLDGSGGYEQYF	TGCGCCAGCAGCTTGGACGGTAGCGGGGGCTACGAGCAGTACTTC
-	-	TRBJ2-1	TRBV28	CASTSVEQEQFF	TGTGCCAGCACTTCGGTGGAACAGGAGCAGTTCTTC
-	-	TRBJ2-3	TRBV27	CASSFPHNTQYF	TGTGCCAGCAGTTTCCCGCACAATACGCAGTATTTT
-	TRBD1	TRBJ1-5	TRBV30	CAWSPPEQGSYSNQPQHF	TGTGCCTGGAGTCCGCCAGAACAGGGGAGTTATAGCAATCAGCCCCAGCATTTT
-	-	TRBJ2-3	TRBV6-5	CASRGGASRTDTQYF	TGTGCCAGCAGAGGGGGGGCTAGTCGCACAGATACGCAGTATTTT
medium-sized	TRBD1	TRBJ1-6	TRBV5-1	CASSSRDRGISPLHF	TGCGCCAGCAGCTCTAGGGACAGGGGAATTTCACCCCTCCACTTT
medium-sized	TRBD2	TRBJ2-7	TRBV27	CASSPTSRFSYEQYF	TGTGCCAGCAGTCCGACTAGCCGATTCTCCTACGAGCAGTACTTC
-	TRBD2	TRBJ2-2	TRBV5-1	CASGDSGGASTGELFF	TGCGCCAGCGGCGATAGCGGGGGGGCGAGCACCGGGGAGCTGTTTTTT
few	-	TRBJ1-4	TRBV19	CASSQQATNEKLFF	TGTGCCAGTAGCCAACAAGCAACTAATGAAAAACTGTTTTTT
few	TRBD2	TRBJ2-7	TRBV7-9	CASSLRGGSYEQYF	TGTGCCAGCAGCCTCCGCGGCGGGAGCTACGAGCAGTACTTC
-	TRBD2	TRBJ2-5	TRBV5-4	CASSFISGRAGETQYF	TGTGCCAGCAGCTTTATTAGCGGGAGGGCTGGTGAGACCCAGTACTTC
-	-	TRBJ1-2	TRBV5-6	CASSPTPNFDGYTF	TGTGCCAGCAGCCCCACCCCGAACTTTGATGGCTACACCTTC
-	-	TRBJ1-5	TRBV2	CASNSFYSNQPQHF	TGTGCCAGCAACTCCTTTTATAGCAATCAGCCCCAGCATTTT
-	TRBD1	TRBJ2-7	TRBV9	CASSLGTGKIYEQYF	TGTGCCAGCAGCCTCGGGACAGGGAAGATTTACGAGCAGTACTTC
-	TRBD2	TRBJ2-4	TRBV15	CATSRGAAGDPKNIQYF	TGTGCCACCAGCCGAGGGGCAGCGGGGGACCCAAAAAACATTCAGTACTTC
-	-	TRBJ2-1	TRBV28	CASSLRTLINEQFF	TGTGCCAGCAGTTTGAGGACACTCATCAATGAGCAGTTCTTC
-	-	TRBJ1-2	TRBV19	CASSGGNNVNYGYTF	TGTGCCAGTAGTGGAGGTAATAACGTTAACTATGGCTACACCTTC
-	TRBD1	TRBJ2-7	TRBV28	CATGNRGREQYF	TGTGCCACCGGGAACAGGGGTCGTGAGCAGTACTTC
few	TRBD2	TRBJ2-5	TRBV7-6	CASSLESGGGETQYF	TGTGCCAGCAGCTTAGAGTCAGGCGGGGGGGAGACCCAGTACTTC
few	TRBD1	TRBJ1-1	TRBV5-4	CASSSDRGSEAFF	TGTGCCAGCAGCTCCGACAGGGGGTCTGAAGCTTTCTTT
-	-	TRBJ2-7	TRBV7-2	CASSPSVYEQYF	TGTGCCAGCAGCCCCTCAGTGTACGAGCAGTACTTC
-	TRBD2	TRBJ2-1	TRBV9	CASSVVGGGGARRSYNEQFF	TGTGCCAGCAGCGTAGTTGGCGGCGGGGGGGCCCGACGAAGCTACAATGAGCAGTTCTTC
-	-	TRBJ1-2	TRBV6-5	CASSYSFGEGSGYTF	TGTGCCAGCAGTTACTCTTTCGGAGAGGGTAGTGGCTACACCTTC
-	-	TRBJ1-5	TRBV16	CASSQGQGNQPQHF	TGTGCCAGCAGCCAGGGGCAGGGGAATCAGCCCCAGCATTTT
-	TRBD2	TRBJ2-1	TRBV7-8	CASSLKNVGGAGGEQFF	TGTGCCAGCAGCTTAAAGAACGTCGGGGGGGCCGGAGGTGAGCAGTTCTTC
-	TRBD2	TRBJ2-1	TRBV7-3	CASSQVGLAGYYNEQFF	TGTGCCAGCAGCCAGGTGGGACTAGCGGGGTACTACAATGAGCAGTTCTTC
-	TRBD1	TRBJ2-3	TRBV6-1	CASSDGTDTDTQYF	TGTGCCAGCAGTGACGGGACAGACACAGATACGCAGTATTTT
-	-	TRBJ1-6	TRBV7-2	CASSHGGYNSPLHF	TGTGCCAGCAGCCACGGGGGTTATAATTCACCCCTCCACTTT
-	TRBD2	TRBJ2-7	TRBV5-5	CASSLTSGREWEQYF	TGTGCCAGCAGCTTGACTAGCGGGAGAGAATGGGAGCAGTACTTC
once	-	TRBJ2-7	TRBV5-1	CASSRWEESYEQYF	TGCGCCAGCAGTCGGTGGGAGGAATCCTACGAGCAGTACTTC
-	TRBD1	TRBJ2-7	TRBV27	CASSGSRGTDPYEQYF	TGTGCCAGCAGTGGGTCTAGAGGGACAGACCCCTACGAGCAGTACTTC
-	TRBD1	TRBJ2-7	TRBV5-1	CASSARQGPCEQYF	TGCGCCAGCAGCGCGCGACAGGGTCCCTGCGAGCAGTACTTC
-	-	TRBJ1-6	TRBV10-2	CASSERGGITRAPLHF	TGCGCCAGCAGTGAAAGGGGGGGAATAACTCGGGCACCCCTCCACTTT
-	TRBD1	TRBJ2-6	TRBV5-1	CASSDRGTPLSGANVLTF	TGCGCCAGCAGCGACAGGGGGACCCCTCTCTCTGGGGCCAACGTCCTGACTTTC
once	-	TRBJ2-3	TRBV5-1	CASSLETGRRDTQYF	TGCGCCAGCAGCTTGGAGACAGGGAGGCGAGATACGCAGTATTTT
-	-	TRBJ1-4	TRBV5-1	CASSSGINEKLFF	TGCGCCAGCAGCTCCGGGATCAATGAAAAACTGTTTTTT
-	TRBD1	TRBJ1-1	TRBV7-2	CASSFGGQGNSEAFF	TGTGCCAGCAGCTTTGGAGGACAGGGGAACTCTGAAGCTTTCTTT
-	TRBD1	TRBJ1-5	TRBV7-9	CASSQTSGTGRNQPQHF	TGTGCCAGCAGCCAGACATCCGGGACAGGGCGGAATCAGCCCCAGCATTTT
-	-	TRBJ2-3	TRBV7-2	CASSFSSTDTQYF	TGTGCCAGCAGCTTTTCTAGCACAGATACGCAGTATTTT
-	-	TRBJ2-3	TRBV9	CASSVFRGGQNTDTQYF	TGTGCCAGCAGCGTTTTCCGGGGTGGCCAAAACACAGATACGCAGTATTTT
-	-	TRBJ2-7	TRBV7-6	CASSQITGTPYEQYF	TGTGCCAGCAGCCAAATTACAGGGACCCCCTACGAGCAGTACTTC
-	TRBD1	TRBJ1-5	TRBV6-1	CASSSTDRLQPQHF	TGTGCCAGCAGTTCCACGGACAGGTTGCAGCCCCAGCATTTT
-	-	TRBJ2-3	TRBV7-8	CASSLLRSTDTQYF	TGTGCCAGCAGCCTTTTACGGAGCACAGATACGCAGTATTTT
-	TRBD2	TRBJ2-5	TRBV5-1	CASSLAGAGAQETQYF	TGCGCCAGCAGCTTGGCAGGAGCGGGGGCCCAAGAGACCCAGTACTTC
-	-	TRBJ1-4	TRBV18	CASSPQQGTTNEKLFF	TGTGCCAGCTCACCACAGCAGGGTACAACTAATGAAAAACTGTTTTTT
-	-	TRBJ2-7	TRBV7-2	CASSKDSYEQYF	TGTGCCAGCAGCAAGGACTCCTACGAGCAGTACTTC
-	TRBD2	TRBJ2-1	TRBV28	CASSPLPSERGRGEQFF	TGTGCCAGCAGTCCCCTCCCCTCGGAGCGGGGACGAGGTGAGCAGTTCTTC
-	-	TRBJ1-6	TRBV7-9	CASSPQAGNSPLHF	TGTGCCAGCAGCCCCCAGGCGGGGAATTCACCCCTCCACTTT
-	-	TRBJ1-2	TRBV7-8	CASSLAAGGYTF	TGTGCCAGCAGCTTAGCGGCGGGTGGCTACACCTTC
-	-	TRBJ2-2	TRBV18	CASSPPGVAGELFF	TGTGCCAGCTCACCACCTGGAGTGGCCGGGGAGCTGTTTTTT
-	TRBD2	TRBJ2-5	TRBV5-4	CASSLELARQETQYF	TGTGCCAGCAGCTTGGAACTAGCGAGACAAGAGACCCAGTACTTC
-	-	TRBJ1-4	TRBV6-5	CASRTAGVGEKLFF	TGTGCCAGCAGAACCGCGGGGGTGGGTGAAAAACTGTTTTTT
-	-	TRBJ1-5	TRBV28	CASSSQVRGNNQPQHF	TGTGCCAGCAGTTCCCAAGTCAGGGGTAACAATCAGCCCCAGCATTTT
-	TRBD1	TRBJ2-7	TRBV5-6	CASSPMLGTGAGEQYF	TGTGCCAGCAGCCCGATGTTGGGGACAGGGGCTGGTGAGCAGTACTTC
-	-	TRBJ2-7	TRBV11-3	CASSFRVGEQYF	TGTGCCAGCAGCTTCAGGGTTGGCGAGCAGTACTTC